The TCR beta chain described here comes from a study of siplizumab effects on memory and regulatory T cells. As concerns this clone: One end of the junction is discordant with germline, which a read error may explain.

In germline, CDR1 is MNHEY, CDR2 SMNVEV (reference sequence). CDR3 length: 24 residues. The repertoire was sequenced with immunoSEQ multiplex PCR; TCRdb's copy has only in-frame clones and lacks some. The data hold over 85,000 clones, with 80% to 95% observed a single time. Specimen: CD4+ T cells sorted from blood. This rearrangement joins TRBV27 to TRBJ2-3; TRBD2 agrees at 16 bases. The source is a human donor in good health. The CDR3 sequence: CASTLSPPGRGLAGGRVFTDTQYF. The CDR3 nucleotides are TGTGCCAGCACTTTAAGCCCCCCGGGTAGGGGACTAGCGGGGGGGCGGGTTTTCACAGATACGCAGTATTTT.